The source of this T cell receptor (beta chain) is a study of cytomegalovirus exposure and HLA in healthy donors. Regarding the study as a whole: Several top significant clusters appeared, in a later analysis, to be linked to common viral pathogens. The authors assumed roughly uniform sequencing depth across donors for presence/absence analyses.

A remark on this clone: Its specificity is not known.

The study ran its PCR with 60 Vbeta and 13 Jbeta primers. Libraries were prepared by immunoSEQ multiplex PCR; TCRdb keeps only in-frame clonotypes and omits some of them. This repertoire shows roughly 250,000 clones, 65% to 85% found once; its top ten account for under 3%. Trimming took 1 base from V and 5 from J; bases not matched to a gene: 2. CDR1 and CDR2 from the germline V gene are LNHDA and SQIVND (reference sequence). The CDR3 spans 14 residues. The sequence came from a female donor in good health and CMV-seronegative. Sequenced material: PBMCs. The chain links TRBV19 to TRBJ2-5; 9 bases align to TRBD2. The CDR3 reads CASSIAGLAETQYF. CDR3 bases: TGTGCCAGTAGTATAGCTGGACTAGCGGAGACCCAGTACTTC.